Each of the 24 T cell receptor beta chains below was sequenced from the same sample in a study of blood T cell repertoires in COVID-19 (dated by TCRdb to the early 2020s). The library was built by means of the immunoSEQ multiplex PCR assay. TCRdb holds this immuneACCESS table with in-frame rearrangements only. Some clones are missing; in checked studies, unresolved V genes explain under half, and the rest has no known cause. This sample is represented by about 42,000 clones; approximately 90% of them were singletons. Approximately 3.3% of the sample comes from the top ten. The specimen sequenced was peripheral blood. The receptors here all came from a human donor in a cohort sampled during active COVID-19.

V and J are TRBV3-1 (or the pseudogene TRBV3-2) and TRBJ2-5, with TRBD2 matching 10 bases. CDR1 and CDR2 from the germline V gene are LGHDT and YNNKEL (reference sequence). The CDR3 has 17 amino acids. V trimming: 0 bases; J trimming: 2 bases; junction bases outside the gene matches: 6. CDR3 nucleotides: TGTGCCAGCAGCCAAGACTCTAGCGGGGGAAAACAAGAGACCCAGTACTTC. It codes for CASSQDSSGGKQETQYF.

A word on this clone: At one boundary the junction diverges from the germline segment, which might be a read error. The gene calls are TRBV3-1 (or the pseudogene TRBV3-2) and TRBJ2-1, with 10 bases lining up with TRBD2. This CDR3 contains 18 residues. Germline-derived CDR1 and CDR2 are LGHDT and YNNKEL (reference sequence). Written as DNA, the CDR3 is TGTGCCAGCAGCCAAGAGTTGAGCGGGGGGGCCAGTAACAATGGGCAGTTCTTC. Protein: CASSQELSGGASNNGQFF.

This rearrangement joins TRBV6-5 to TRBJ2-1; D gene ambiguous. This CDR3 spans 12 amino acids. Germline V gene data show CDR1 as MNHEY and CDR2 as SVGAGI. V lost 7 bases to trimming and J lost 10 bases, with 14 bases between them. The CDR3 DNA is TGTGCCAGCAACGATCTTACCAGGGAGCAGTTCTTC. Protein sequence: CASNDLTREQFF.

V is TRBV19 and J is TRBJ2-7, with D possibly being TRBD1 (5 bases). V was clipped by 5 bases and J by 0 bases, with 8 bases between them. Germline CDR1 is LNHDA and CDR2 is SQIVND (reference sequence). This CDR3 is built from 13 residues. The CDR3 DNA reads as TGTGCCAGTAGTTGGGGCCCCTCCTACGAGCAGTACTTC. It specifies CASSWGPSYEQYF.

V usage is TRBV3-1 (or the pseudogene TRBV3-2) and J usage is TRBJ1-4; no clear D gene. There are 11 residues in the CDR3. Germline loops: CDR1 LGHDT, CDR2 YNNKEL (reference sequence). Trimming stripped 3 bases from V and 8 bases from J, with 4 bases between. The DNA for the CDR3 is TGTGCCAGCAGCCATGGCGAAAAACTGTTTTTT. Translation gives CASSHGEKLFF.

The chain recombines TRBV21-1 with TRBJ2-1; TRBD1 is the table's D call, not checked against the DNA. TRBV21-1 is a known pseudogene. This CDR3 region has 16 residues. The CDR3 DNA reads TGTGCCAGCAGCAAGGGCTCAGAGTACTCCTACAATGAGCAGTTCTTC. Translation gives CASSKGSEYSYNEQFF.

The chain is built from TRBV24-1 and TRBJ2-1, with 11 bases lining up with TRBD2. After removal of 3 bases from V and 0 bases from J, the junction contained 9 bases not matched to a gene. CDR3 length equals 19 residues. Germline V gene data show CDR1 as KGHDR and CDR2 as SFDVKD. The DNA for the CDR3 is TGTGCCACCAGTGATGGGCTAGCGGGAGGCCAGAGCTCCTACAATGAGCAGTTCTTC. Residues: CATSDGLAGGQSSYNEQFF.

This clone is a singleton in its sample. The chain is built from TRBV6-1 and TRBJ1-1; 10 bases fit TRBD1. Germline lookup yields CDR1 MNHNS and CDR2 SASEGT. The CDR3 has 15 residues. Losses at the gene ends were 2 bases for V and 3 bases for J; bases not matched to a gene: 3. The CDR3 loop reads CASSELGQGDTEAFF. For the CDR3, the DNA is TGTGCCAGCAGTGAACTCGGACAGGGGGACACTGAAGCTTTCTTT.

The CDR3 DNA is TGCGCCAGCAGACCGCTTGACAGGGAGAACACTGAAGCTTTCTTT. Encoded protein: CASRPLDRENTEAFF. The V gene is TRBV4-1, the J gene TRBJ1-1; 7 nucleotides match TRBD1. After removal of 6 bases from V and 1 base from J, the junction contained 8 bases not matched to a gene. CDR3 length: 15 amino acids. The germline V gene has CDR1 MGHRA and CDR2 YSYEKL.

The chain couples TRBV5-4 to TRBJ2-3, with 12 bases lining up with TRBD2. The CDR3 runs 15 residues. V lost 4 bases to trimming and J lost 4 bases; unmatched junction nucleotides: 4. Germline V gives CDR1 SGHNT, CDR2 YYREEE (reference sequence). The CDR3 region has the DNA TGTGCCAGCAGCATGACTAGCGGGAGTTCAGATACGCAGTATTTT. Translating gives CASSMTSGSSDTQYF. Full variable domain (outside the CDR3, taken from reference TRBV5-4 and TRBJ2-3): ETGVTQSPTHLIKTRGQQVTLRCSSQSGHNTVSWYQQALGQGPQFIFQYYREEENGRGNFPPRFSGLQFPNYSSELNVNALELDDSALYLCASSMTSGSSDTQYFGPGTRLTVL.

DNA for the CDR3: TGTGCCAGCAGTGAAGTAGCGGGGGGTACCGGGGAGCTGTTTTTT. Translated: CASSEVAGGTGELFF. V usage is TRBV6-4 and J usage is TRBJ2-2, with 10 bases aligning to TRBD2. The CDR3 sequence is 15 residues long. V dropped 3 bases and J dropped 5; count of bases not matched to a gene: 3. Germline CDR1 reads MRHNA; CDR2 reads SNTAGT.

This clone was detected only once. The chain combines TRBV3-1 (or the pseudogene TRBV3-2) with TRBJ1-3; 7 bases fit TRBD1. Unmatched junction bases numbered 7, after V lost 1 base and J lost 4 bases. CDR3 size: 16 residues. Per germline, CDR1 LGHDT and CDR2 YNNKEL (reference sequence). The CDR3 spells CASSQALTGVGNTIYF. As DNA, the CDR3 is TGTGCCAGCAGCCAAGCTTTAACAGGGGTCGGAAACACCATATATTTT.

The rearrangement joins TRBV10-3 to TRBJ1-1; D ambiguous. The CDR3 is 13 residues long. Looked up from germline, CDR1 is ENHRY and CDR2 is SYGVKD. Trimming cost V 3 bases and J 8 bases, with 13 bases left between them. CDR3 in DNA: TGTGCCATCAGTGATGGTACGGTCGTCGAAGCTTTCTTT. Translated: CAISDGTVVEAFF.

This chain joins TRBV4-3 and TRBJ2-7; the D is unclear. The CDR3 runs to 14 residues. In germline, CDR1 is LGHNA, CDR2 YSLEER. V was cut by 0 bases and J by 3 bases, with 9 bases left in between. The CDR3 nucleotides read TGCGCCAGCAGCCAAGACAGGCTCGGCTACGAGCAGTACTTC. This sequence encodes CASSQDRLGYEQYF.

The chain recombines TRBV18 with TRBJ2-5; TRBD2 matches 10 bases. CDR1 is KGHSH and CDR2 is LQKENI in the germline V gene. The length of the CDR3 is 16 residues. V lost 3 bases, J lost 2 bases, and 6 bases stayed unmatched. The CDR3 nucleotides read TGTGCCAGCTCACCTCTAAGGACTAGCGGACAAGAGACCCAGTACTTC. This codes for CASSPLRTSGQETQYF.

The chain employs TRBV6-5 and TRBJ1-2; D may be TRBD1 (5 bases). Looked up from germline, CDR1 is MNHEY and CDR2 is SVGAGI. V lost 5 bases and J 1 base, leaving 8 bases between the germline ends. This CDR3 spans 13 amino acids. The chain's CDR3 is CASSPQGNYGYTF. In nucleotides, the CDR3 is TGTGCCAGCAGTCCTCAGGGTAACTATGGCTACACCTTC.

The table lists this clone with a count of one. The chain uses TRBV4-3 and TRBJ2-3; D is unresolved. Germline CDR1 is LGHNA and CDR2 is YSLEER. The CDR3 runs to 13 residues. Trimming removed 4 bases from V and 5 bases from J, with 10 bases in between. The CDR3 nucleotides read TGCGCCAGCAGCCGCCGAGCTCAAGATACGCAGTATTTT. Translated: CASSRRAQDTQYF.

The chain employs TRBV4-3 and TRBJ2-7; tentatively, D is TRBD2 (6 bases). V was shortened by 4 bases and J by 4 bases, with 17 bases between the two germline ends. CDR3 size: 15 residues. The germline V gene encodes CDR1 LGHNA and CDR2 YSLEER. The CDR3 sequence: CASSRTLGAGYEQYF. DNA of the CDR3: TGCGCCAGCAGCCGAACCCTAGGGGCGGGGTACGAGCAGTACTTC.

This clone was observed a single time. The gene calls are TRBV30 and TRBJ2-3; TRBD2 might be the D (6 bases). CDR1 and CDR2 from the germline V gene are GTSNPN and SVGIG (reference sequence). The CDR3 spans 16 residues. The ends were cut back, 0 bases at V and 3 bases at J, with 16 bases in the middle. CDR3 in amino acids: CAWSVPGVGRTDTQYF. CDR3 bases: TGTGCCTGGAGTGTTCCGGGGGTGGGCCGGACAGATACGCAGTATTTT.

The V gene is TRBV11-3, the J gene TRBJ2-2; possible D gene TRBD1, 6 bases. Germline V lookup: CDR1 SGHNT, CDR2 YENEEA. This CDR3 is built from 16 residues. Deletions cut 1 base from V and 0 bases from J, with 9 bases between. The DNA of the CDR3 is TGTGCCAGCAGCTTAGCTGGGGGCACGAACACCGGGGAGCTGTTTTTT. Its translation: CASSLAGGTNTGELFF.

The chain links TRBV3-1 (or the pseudogene TRBV3-2) to TRBJ2-7, with D maybe TRBD1 (5 bases). V was clipped by 0 bases and J by 5 bases, with 11 bases between them. This CDR3 is 14 amino acids long. Per germline, CDR1 LGHDT and CDR2 YNNKEL (reference sequence). This CDR3 is CASSQDQQANEQYF. DNA of the CDR3: TGTGCCAGCAGCCAAGATCAACAGGCAAACGAGCAGTACTTC.

This clone occurred once. The chain employs TRBV6-6 and TRBJ2-7, with a weak D call TRBD2 (7 bases). V was clipped by 8 bases and J by 3 bases, with 17 bases between them. Germline CDR1 reads MNHNY; CDR2 reads SVGAGI (reference sequence). CDR3 size: 14 residues. CDR3 amino acids: CASGSYREGYEQYF. DNA of the CDR3: TGTGCCAGCGGAAGTTACAGGGAGGGCTACGAGCAGTACTTC.

The rearrangement uses TRBV10-3 and TRBJ1-3; perhaps TRBD1 as D (6 bases). The V gene lost 10 bases and the J gene lost 0 bases, with 22 bases spanning the gap. Germline CDR1 is ENHRY and CDR2 is SYGVKD. The CDR3 contains 17 residues. This CDR3 reads CASTTRDTLSSGNTIYF. In nucleotides, the CDR3 is TGTGCCAGCACAACTCGGGACACCCTCTCCTCTGGAAACACCATATATTTT.

The count of this clone is one. This chain connects TRBV7-6 to TRBJ2-2; TRBD1 is a possible D gene (6 bases). V lost 4 bases to trimming and J lost 7 bases, with 16 bases between them. CDR3 length: 15 amino acids. CDR1 and CDR2 from the germline V gene are SGHVS and FNYEAQ. As DNA, the CDR3 is TGTGCCAGCAGCTACCAGGGGAGTTATGGCGGGGAGCTGTTTTTT. It specifies CASSYQGSYGGELFF.